The 26 T cell receptor beta chains presented below share a single source sample, sequenced in a study of healthy donors' naive CD4 and CD8 T cells. A linear amplification protocol produced the TCR libraries from about 510 ng of total RNA. TCRdb re-derived calls from the reads in MiXCR, one entry per CDR3 protein. Of around 200,000 distinct CDR3 sequences in the sample, over 60% were seen once. Material: naive CD4+ and CD8+ T cells sorted from blood, pooled from several donors. Receptors originate from a pool of human donors in good health; the sample pools cells from several healthy donors.

This sequence joins TRBV19 and TRBJ1-5; D remains ambiguous. In germline, CDR1 is LNHDA, CDR2 SQIVND (reference sequence). Trimming stripped 0 bases from V and 2 bases from J, with 2 bases between. The CDR3 is 13 residues long. CDR3 DNA sequence: TGTGCCAGTAGTATAGAAGGCAATCAGCCCCAGCATTTT. Residues: CASSIEGNQPQHF. The full variable domain, in which reference TRBV19 and TRBJ1-5 provide the parts outside the CDR3, is DGGITQSPKYLFRKEGQNVTLSCEQNLNHDAMYWYRQDPGQGLRLIYYSQIVNDFQKGDIAEGYSVSREKKESFPLTVTSAQKNPTAFYLCASSIEGNQPQHFGDGTRLSIL.

The chain is built from TRBV19 and TRBJ1-5; D not certain. V was cut by 9 bases and J by 0 bases, with 6 bases left in between. The V gene's germline CDR1 is LNHDA and CDR2 SQIVND (reference sequence). The CDR3 extends over 12 amino acids. CDR3 residues: CASRYSNQPQHF. CDR3 DNA: TGTGCCAGCCGCTATAGCAATCAGCCCCAGCATTTT.

The gene calls are TRBV6-5 and TRBJ2-7; D remains ambiguous. V lost 2 bases to trimming and J lost 5 bases, with 13 bases between them. CDR1 and CDR2 (germline): MNHEY, SVGAGI. The length of the CDR3 is 14 residues. The chain's CDR3 is CASSYGGSGNEQYF. The CDR3 region has the DNA TGTGCCAGCAGTTACGGTGGGTCCGGAAACGAGCAGTACTTC.

This chain joins TRBV4-3 and TRBJ1-3; the D gene is possibly TRBD1 (6 bases). V dropped 4 bases and J dropped 2 bases, with 12 bases sitting between them. The CDR3 spans 15 residues. Germline V gene lookup returns CDR1 LGHNA and CDR2 YSLEER. The chain's CDR3 is CASSPWGPAGNTIYF. DNA of the CDR3: TGCGCCAGCAGCCCTTGGGGGCCCGCTGGAAACACCATATATTTT.

V gene TRBV28 combines with J gene TRBJ2-7; 7 nucleotides align to TRBD1. V gave up 4 bases and J gave up 2 bases; unmatched junction bases: 11. Germline V gene sequence: CDR1 MDHEN, CDR2 SYDVKM. There are 16 residues in the CDR3. The CDR3 loop is CASSSGNRDSPYEQYF. The CDR3 DNA sequence: TGTGCCAGCAGTTCGGGGAACCGGGACAGCCCCTACGAGCAGTACTTC.

V is TRBV30 and J is TRBJ1-1, with 8 bases matching TRBD1. Germline CDR1 reads GTSNPN; CDR2 reads SVGIG (reference sequence). The CDR3 covers 15 residues. The trim removed 0 bases at V and 8 bases at J, leaving 11 bases unmatched. The CDR3 nucleotides are TGTGCCTGGAGTGTTTGGGACAGGTCAGCCGCCGAAGCTTTCTTT. This sequence encodes CAWSVWDRSAAEAFF.

The chain links TRBV29-1 to TRBJ2-1; D might be TRBD2 (6 bases). Trimming cost V 0 bases and J 1 base, with 19 bases left between them. The V gene's germline CDR1 is SQVTM and CDR2 ANQGSEA. The CDR3 is 18 residues long. As DNA, the CDR3 is TGCAGCGTTGAAGATCCCAGCGGGCGTTTGAGTTCCTACAATGAGCAGTTCTTC. It is translated as CSVEDPSGRLSSYNEQFF.

J is TRBJ1-5 and V is TRBV30, with D tentatively TRBD1 (5 bases). CDR3 length: 15 residues. Germline CDR1 GTSNPN, CDR2 SVGIG (reference sequence). The germline V and J ends were trimmed by 0 bases and 10 bases, with 19 bases remaining between them. The CDR3 sequence is CAWSVGQGERFPQHF. The DNA of the CDR3 is TGTGCCTGGAGTGTGGGGCAGGGAGAGAGGTTTCCCCAGCATTTT.

The J gene is TRBJ1-3, the V gene TRBV6-6, with unresolved D. Deletions cut 2 bases from V and 0 bases from J, with 8 bases between. CDR1 is MNHNY, CDR2 SVGAGI, per germline (reference sequence). This CDR3 contains 15 residues. The DNA for the CDR3 is TGTGCCAGCAGTTACGGGTCTGGCTCTGGAAACACCATATATTTT. Protein product: CASSYGSGSGNTIYF.

V and J are TRBV11-1 and TRBJ2-5; weak D call: TRBD2 (6 bases). The germline CDR1 and CDR2 sequences are SGHAT and FQDESV (reference sequence). The CDR3 loop spans 14 amino acids. V was clipped by 5 bases and J by 5 bases, with 15 bases between them. The CDR3 spells CASSPARLAETQYF. The CDR3 coding sequence is TGTGCCAGCAGCCCCGCGCGGCTAGCGGAGACCCAGTACTTC. Looking up the rest from reference TRBV11-1 and TRBJ2-5 gives the full variable domain: EAEVAQSPRYKITEKSQAVAFWCDPISGHATLYWYRQILGQGPELLVQFQDESVVDDSQLPKDRFSAERLKGVDSTLKIQPAELGDSAMYLCASSPARLAETQYFGPGTRLLVL.

The chain couples TRBV29-1 to TRBJ2-5; 8 bases map to TRBD2. Germline V gene sequence: CDR1 SQVTM, CDR2 ANQGSEA. The V segment lost 7 bases and the J segment 4 bases; nucleotides outside the gene matches: 5. The CDR3 consists of 12 residues. The CDR3 sequence is CSALTSGETQYF. Written as DNA, the CDR3 is TGCAGCGCACTCACTAGCGGAGAGACCCAGTACTTC.

The CDR3 DNA reads as TGTGCCAGTAGTACCCCCGCGACAGGGCACTATGGCTACACCTTC. Encoded protein: CASSTPATGHYGYTF. The chain joins TRBV19 to TRBJ1-2; TRBD1 matches at 7 bases. In germline, CDR1 is LNHDA, CDR2 SQIVND (reference sequence). This CDR3 has 15 residues. After removal of 4 bases from V and 3 bases from J, the junction contained 8 bases not matched to a gene.

This chain joins TRBV2 and TRBJ2-7, with 8 bases matching TRBD2. Germline CDR1 and CDR2: SNHLY and FYNNEI. Losses at the gene ends were 7 bases for V and 3 bases for J; bases not matched to a gene: 2. This CDR3 contains 12 residues. The CDR3 DNA is TGTGCCAGCAAACTAGCGGTCTACGAGCAGTACTTC. This gives the protein CASKLAVYEQYF.

Here the CDR3 DNA reads TGTGCCAGTAGTAGGACAGAATCCTCCTACGAGCAGTACTTC. It specifies CASSRTESSYEQYF. The chain carries TRBV19 and TRBJ2-7; possibly TRBD1 for D (6 bases). The V gene lost 4 bases and the J gene lost 0 bases, with 10 bases spanning the gap. CDR3 size: 14 residues. Germline V gene sequence: CDR1 LNHDA, CDR2 SQIVND (reference sequence).

The chain recombines TRBV15 with TRBJ1-5, with TRBD1 matching over 9 bases. Losses at the gene ends were 5 bases for V and 7 bases for J; bases not matched to a gene: 9. Per the germline V gene, CDR1 is LNHNV and CDR2 is YYDKDF (reference sequence). This CDR3 region has 15 residues. The CDR3 loop reads CATSYRTGEMQPQHF. The CDR3 nucleotides are TGTGCCACCAGCTATCGGACAGGGGAAATGCAGCCCCAGCATTTT.

V gene TRBV29-1 combines with J gene TRBJ2-3, with 10 bases that match TRBD2. The junction had 6 bases not matched to a gene; V was cut back by 6 bases and J by 0 bases. CDR3 length equals 15 residues. CDR1 SQVTM and CDR2 ANQGSEA come from the germline V gene. CDR3 sequence reads: CSVDGTSDSTDTQYF. The CDR3 bases are TGCAGCGTAGACGGGACTAGCGATAGCACAGATACGCAGTATTTT.

The CDR3 DNA sequence: TGTGCCACCAACCGGGACCCTATGAACACTGAAGCTTTCTTT. It encodes CATNRDPMNTEAFF. The chain has TRBV15 and TRBJ1-1, with D possibly TRBD1 on 5 matching bases. CDR1 is LNHNV, CDR2 YYDKDF, per germline (reference sequence). Trimming shortened V by 7 bases and J by 0 bases, and 12 bases separated the two germline ends. The CDR3 is 14 residues long. Complete variable domain (other parts from reference TRBV15 and TRBJ1-1): DAMVIQNPRYQVTQFGKPVTLSCSQTLNHNVMYWYQQKSSQAPKLLFHYYDKDFNNEADTPDNFQSRRPNTSFCFLDIRSPGLGDTAMYLCATNRDPMNTEAFFGQGTRLTVV.

The rearrangement uses TRBV29-1 and TRBJ1-2; 7 bases align to TRBD1. CDR1 is SQVTM, CDR2 ANQGSEA, per germline. The CDR3 runs to 13 residues. V dropped 7 bases and J dropped 7; count of bases not matched to a gene: 12. The CDR3 DNA is TGCAGCGCCCCGACAGGGCCAGCGAGTGGCTACACCTTC. This translates into CSAPTGPASGYTF.

In its sample, this clonotype was seen once. The chain employs TRBV6-5 and TRBJ2-2; tentative D call: TRBD1 (5 bases). CDR1 is MNHEY and CDR2 is SVGAGI in the germline V gene. Between the trimmed V and J ends, which lost 6 bases and 9 bases, there was a span of 14 bases. The CDR3 consists of 13 residues. The DNA for the CDR3 is TGTGCCAGCAGGCAACAGGCGACCTGGGAGCTGTTTTTT. Amino acids: CASRQQATWELFF.

This chain links TRBV6-1 with TRBJ2-7, with 13 bases aligning to TRBD2. V shed 3 bases, J shed 4 bases, and the junction held 3 bases outside the gene matches. CDR1 is MNHNS and CDR2 is SASEGT in the germline V gene. The CDR3 is 15 residues long. The CDR3 DNA sequence: TGTGCCAGCAGTGACCCGGGACTAGCGGGATACGAGCAGTACTTC. Protein product: CASSDPGLAGYEQYF.

The J gene is TRBJ2-1, the V gene TRBV29-1; 10 bases match TRBD2. CDR1 SQVTM and CDR2 ANQGSEA come from the germline V gene. V shed 6 bases, J shed 8 bases, and the junction held 7 bases outside the gene matches. This CDR3 contains 13 residues. The CDR3 DNA reads as TGCAGCGTCCTAAGCGGGAGGGCATATGAGCAGTTCTTC. It translates to CSVLSGRAYEQFF.

This chain uses TRBV19 with TRBJ2-7, with 8 bases lining up with TRBD1. The germline V gene has CDR1 LNHDA and CDR2 SQIVND (reference sequence). CDR3 length equals 18 residues. Losses at the gene ends were 7 bases for V and 0 bases for J; bases not matched to a gene: 17. The CDR3 loop is CASNIAGGDTFSSYEQYF. CDR3 nucleotide sequence: TGTGCCAGTAATATTGCAGGGGGCGATACCTTTAGCTCCTACGAGCAGTACTTC.

This clonotype was seen a handful of times. The V call is TRBV18, the J call TRBJ2-1; possible D gene TRBD1, 7 bases. Germline CDR1 is KGHSH and CDR2 is LQKENI. Trimming pared 6 bases from V and 3 bases from J, leaving 12 bases between. The CDR3 covers 14 residues. CDR3 nucleotides: TGTGCCAGCTCGGCGCGGGACAGCTACAATGAGCAGTTCTTC. The encoded protein is CASSARDSYNEQFF.

This chain joins TRBV29-1 and TRBJ1-5; D possibly corresponds to TRBD1 (5 bases). The V gene's germline CDR1 is SQVTM and CDR2 ANQGSEA. The CDR3 totals 13 residues. V was trimmed by 0 bases and J by 4 bases, leaving 7 bases between them. The CDR3 DNA reads TGCAGCGTTGAAGAAGGGGCGAATCAGCCCCAGCATTTT. Amino acids: CSVEEGANQPQHF.

The gene calls are TRBV6-1 and TRBJ2-7; TRBD1 is a possible D gene (5 bases). This CDR3 has 16 amino acids. From germline, CDR1 is MNHNS and CDR2 SASEGT. The V end lost 2 bases, the J end lost 3 bases, and 17 bases lay between the germline ends. CDR3 nucleotides: TGTGCCAGCAGTGAAATTCTCAGTGAAACAGGCTACGAGCAGTACTTC. Translating it yields CASSEILSETGYEQYF.

This CDR3 is CASSLRDLGTEAFF. The CDR3 DNA sequence: TGCGCCAGCAGCTTGAGGGATCTGGGCACTGAAGCTTTCTTT. The chain links TRBV5-1 to TRBJ1-1; D unresolved. The V gene's germline CDR1 is SGHRS and CDR2 YFSETQ. CDR3 size: 14 residues. V lost 1 base and J 4 bases, leaving 11 bases between the germline ends.